Following are 21 T cell receptor beta chains from one sample sequenced in a study of cytomegalovirus exposure and HLA in healthy donors. In the PCR, 60 Vbeta and 13 Jbeta primers were used. Sequencing was performed with immunoSEQ multiplex PCR; in TCRdb, only in-frame clones are kept and a portion is missing. The sample records about 130,000 clones, around 79% being singletons. Sample: PBMCs. Every receptor here comes from a male donor in good health and CMV-seronegative.

V is TRBV7-2 and J is TRBJ2-3; a weak D match, TRBD2 (7 bases). V lost 4 bases and J lost 2, with 16 bases in between. CDR1 is SGHTA and CDR2 is FQGNSA in the germline V gene. CDR3 length: 16 residues. CDR3 sequence: CASSSPRGGVTDTQYF. CDR3 coding DNA: TGTGCCAGCAGCTCCCCGAGGGGGGGCGTCACAGATACGCAGTATTTT.

This chain uses TRBV5-8 with TRBJ2-5; 8 positions agree with TRBD2. CDR1 SGHTS and CDR2 YDEGEE come from the germline V gene. The length of the CDR3 is 15 residues. The junction had 10 bases not matched to a gene; V was cut back by 4 bases and J by 5 bases. The CDR3 here is CASSSGGAPWETQYF. For the CDR3, the DNA is TGTGCCAGCAGCAGCGGGGGCGCCCCGTGGGAGACCCAGTACTTC.

The V gene is TRBV6-5, the J gene TRBJ1-1, with a possible D match to TRBD1 (6 bases). The germline CDR1 and CDR2 sequences are MNHEY and SVGAGI. The CDR3 sequence is 11 residues long. The V end lost 10 bases, the J end lost 2 bases, and 8 bases lay between the germline ends. The CDR3 DNA is TGTGCCACCGGGACAAACACTGAAGCTTTCTTT. Its translation: CATGTNTEAFF.

This sequence joins TRBV5-6 and TRBJ2-5, with D hard to call. Deletions cut 4 bases from V and 2 bases from J, with 12 bases between. The germline CDR1 and CDR2 sequences are SGHDT and YYEEEE. This CDR3 has 14 amino acids. The CDR3 DNA reads as TGTGCCAGCAGCCCTCAGACATTACAAGAGACCCAGTACTTC. This sequence encodes CASSPQTLQETQYF.

The chain has TRBV27 and TRBJ2-7; 7 bases fit TRBD1. V shed 6 bases and J 5 bases; nucleotides not matched to a gene: 13. This CDR3 is 15 amino acids long. Germline assignment: CDR1 MNHEY and CDR2 SMNVEV (reference sequence). The CDR3 DNA reads TGTGCCAGCAGACGCCAGGGGGTCGGTTTGAACGAGCAGTACTTC. This gives the protein CASRRQGVGLNEQYF.

CDR3 sequence: CASSLSRAGQVYEQYF. CDR3 nucleotide sequence: TGTGCCAGCAGCCTAAGTCGGGCGGGACAGGTCTACGAGCAGTACTTC. This chain links TRBV27 with TRBJ2-7, with 8 bases lining up with TRBD1. This CDR3 region has 16 residues. CDR1 is MNHEY and CDR2 is SMNVEV in the germline V gene (reference sequence). J lost 3 bases, V lost 6 bases, and 13 bases had no gene match.

This rearrangement joins TRBV5-8 to TRBJ2-3, with TRBD2 identical over 15 bases. The CDR3 runs to 17 residues. Per germline, CDR1 SGHTS and CDR2 YDEGEE. Losses at the gene ends were 4 bases for V and 1 base for J; bases not matched to a gene: 4. DNA of the CDR3: TGTGCCAGCAGCACGGGACTAGCGGGAGGAGGCACAGATACGCAGTATTTT. Residues: CASSTGLAGGGTDTQYF.

This rearrangement joins TRBV6-5 to TRBJ2-1, with D maybe TRBD2 (6 bases). Trimming removed 2 bases from V and 15 bases from J, with 17 bases in between. The CDR3 runs 13 residues. The germline V gene encodes CDR1 MNHEY and CDR2 SVGAGI. Here the CDR3 reads CASSYEYGGCPFF. For the CDR3, the DNA is TGTGCCAGCAGTTACGAATACGGGGGTTGTCCGTTCTTC.

The chain is built from TRBV18 and TRBJ2-7; 9 bases line up with TRBD1. This CDR3 is built from 15 residues. Germline CDR1 reads KGHSH; CDR2 reads LQKENI. V dropped 1 base and J dropped 4; count of bases not matched to a gene: 5. The CDR3 DNA reads TGTGCCAGCTCACCACAAGGGACAGGGAAATACGAGCAGTACTTC. Protein product: CASSPQGTGKYEQYF.

This clone was detected a few times. The CDR3 loop reads CASTQSGRATGELFF. DNA of the CDR3: TGTGCCAGCACCCAGAGCGGGAGGGCCACCGGGGAGCTGTTTTTT. The chain is built from TRBV6-6 and TRBJ2-2, with 10 nucleotides matching TRBD2. Germline CDR1 and CDR2: MNHNY and SVGAGI (reference sequence). CDR3 length: 15 residues. The trim removed 7 bases at V and 4 bases at J, leaving 6 bases unmatched.

The chain combines TRBV2 with TRBJ1-5; a weak D match, TRBD1 (6 bases). V was cut by 6 bases and J by 4 bases, with 10 bases left in between. The CDR3 is made up of 13 amino acids. Germline V gives CDR1 SNHLY, CDR2 FYNNEI. CDR3 sequence reads: CASRSDSNQPQHF. The CDR3 DNA is TGTGCCAGCAGGTCGGACAGTAATCAGCCCCAGCATTTT. Filled out from reference TRBV2 and TRBJ1-5, the complete variable domain reads EPEVTQTPSHQVTQMGQEVILRCVPISNHLYFYWYRQILGQKVEFLVSFYNNEISEKSEIFDDQFSVERPDGSNFTLKIRSTKLEDSAMYFCASRSDSNQPQHFGDGTRLSIL.

CDR3 sequence: CASSLVQGSSYEQYF. CDR3 coding DNA: TGTGCCAGCAGTTTGGTACAGGGAAGCTCCTACGAGCAGTACTTC. The chain is built from TRBV27 and TRBJ2-7, with D maybe TRBD1 (6 bases). This CDR3 is 15 amino acids long. V was clipped by 3 bases and J by 0 bases, with 12 bases between them. Per the germline V gene, CDR1 is MNHEY and CDR2 is SMNVEV (reference sequence).

The chain carries TRBV4-1 and TRBJ2-5, with 9 bases fitting TRBD1. The length of the CDR3 is 15 residues. CDR1 is MGHRA and CDR2 is YSYEKL in the germline V gene. Unmatched junction bases numbered 2, after V lost 3 bases and J lost 0 bases. CDR3 nucleotides: TGCGCCAGCAGCCAGGGGGACAGGGACCAAGAGACCCAGTACTTC. As protein: CASSQGDRDQETQYF.

V and J are TRBV15 and TRBJ1-1; 7 bases map to TRBD1. Germline CDR1 and CDR2: LNHNV and YYDKDF (reference sequence). The CDR3 sequence is 12 residues long. After removal of 9 bases from V and 1 base from J, the junction contained 2 bases not matched to a gene. The CDR3 region is CATGQRNTEAFF. CDR3 nucleotides: TGTGCCACGGGACAGAGGAACACTGAAGCTTTCTTT. Using reference TRBV15 and TRBJ1-1 for the parts outside the CDR3, the full variable domain is DAMVIQNPRYQVTQFGKPVTLSCSQTLNHNVMYWYQQKSSQAPKLLFHYYDKDFNNEADTPDNFQSRRPNTSFCFLDIRSPGLGDTAMYLCATGQRNTEAFFGQGTRLTVV.

This clone was observed a handful of times. The chain is built from TRBV4-2 and TRBJ2-7; D remains unclear. Germline CDR1 is LGHNA and CDR2 is YNFKEQ. Trimming stripped 1 base from V and 6 bases from J, with 7 bases between. The CDR3 contains 12 residues. CDR3 residues: CASSQGMSEQYF. The DNA for the CDR3 is TGTGCCAGCAGCCAAGGCATGAGCGAGCAGTACTTC.

The chain recombines TRBV7-6 with TRBJ2-2, with 8 nucleotides matching TRBD1. Germline V gives CDR1 SGHVS, CDR2 FNYEAQ. The CDR3 consists of 16 residues. The J segment lost 1 base and the V segment lost 5 bases, leaving 6 bases of the junction unmatched. Written as DNA, the CDR3 is TGTGCCAGCAGCCCACGACAGGGGCGGAACACCGGGGAGCTGTTTTTT. Protein sequence: CASSPRQGRNTGELFF.

V is TRBV27 and J is TRBJ2-7; no clear D gene. The CDR3 is made up of 13 amino acids. Trimming shortened V by 5 bases and J by 1 base, and 9 bases separated the two germline ends. Germline assignment: CDR1 MNHEY and CDR2 SMNVEV (reference sequence). The CDR3 coding sequence is TGTGCCAGCAGTGTTCTCAGTTCCTACGAGCAGTACTTC. As protein: CASSVLSSYEQYF.

The rearrangement joins TRBV7-6 to TRBJ2-1; TRBD2 agrees at 7 bases. The CDR3 totals 15 residues. Germline V gene data show CDR1 as SGHVS and CDR2 as FNYEAQ. J gave up 2 bases and V 0 bases, and 1 base lay outside the gene matches. The CDR3 sequence is CASSLAAGAYNEQFF. The CDR3 bases are TGTGCCAGCAGCTTAGCGGCGGGGGCCTACAATGAGCAGTTCTTC.

The CDR3 region is CASTSSIATGTTNTGELFF. The CDR3 bases are TGTGCCAGTACAAGTAGTATCGCCACAGGGACCACGAACACCGGGGAGCTGTTTTTT. The J gene is TRBJ2-2, the V gene TRBV19, with D tentatively TRBD1 (6 bases). CDR3 length: 19 residues. The V gene's germline CDR1 is LNHDA and CDR2 SQIVND (reference sequence). The germline V and J ends were trimmed by 7 bases and 0 bases, with 24 bases remaining between them.

The chain couples TRBV21-1 to TRBJ1-3; the table calls TRBD1, which could not be checked here. TRBV21-1 is a listed pseudogene. The CDR3 runs 15 residues. For the CDR3, the DNA is TGTGCCAGCAGCAAAGCGGTGGACAGTGGAAACACCATATATTTT. Its translation: CASSKAVDSGNTIYF.

This chain joins TRBV30 and TRBJ1-5; TRBD1 matches 8 bases. Germline CDR1 GTSNPN, CDR2 SVGIG (reference sequence). With V trimmed by 1 base and J by 9 bases, 5 bases remained unmatched. CDR3 size: 13 residues. The CDR3, as DNA: TGTGCCTGGAGTGGGCAGGGGGCTGGGCCCCAGCATTTT. This codes for CAWSGQGAGPQHF.